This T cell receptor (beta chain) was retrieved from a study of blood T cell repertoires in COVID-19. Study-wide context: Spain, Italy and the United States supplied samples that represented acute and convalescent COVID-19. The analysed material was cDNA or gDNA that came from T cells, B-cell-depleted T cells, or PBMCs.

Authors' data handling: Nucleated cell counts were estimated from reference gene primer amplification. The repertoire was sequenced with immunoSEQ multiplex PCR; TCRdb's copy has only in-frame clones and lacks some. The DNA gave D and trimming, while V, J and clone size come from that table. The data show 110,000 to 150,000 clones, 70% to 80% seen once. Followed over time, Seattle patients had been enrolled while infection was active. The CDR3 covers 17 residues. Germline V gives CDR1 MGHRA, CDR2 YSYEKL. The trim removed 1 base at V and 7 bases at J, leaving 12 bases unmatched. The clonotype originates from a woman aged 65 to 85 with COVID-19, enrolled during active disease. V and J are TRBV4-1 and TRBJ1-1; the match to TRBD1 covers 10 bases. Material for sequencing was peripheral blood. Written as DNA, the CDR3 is TGCGCCAGCAGCCAAGGACAGGGGGCGTCCCTAGAAAATGAAGCTTTCTTT. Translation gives CASSQGQGASLENEAFF.